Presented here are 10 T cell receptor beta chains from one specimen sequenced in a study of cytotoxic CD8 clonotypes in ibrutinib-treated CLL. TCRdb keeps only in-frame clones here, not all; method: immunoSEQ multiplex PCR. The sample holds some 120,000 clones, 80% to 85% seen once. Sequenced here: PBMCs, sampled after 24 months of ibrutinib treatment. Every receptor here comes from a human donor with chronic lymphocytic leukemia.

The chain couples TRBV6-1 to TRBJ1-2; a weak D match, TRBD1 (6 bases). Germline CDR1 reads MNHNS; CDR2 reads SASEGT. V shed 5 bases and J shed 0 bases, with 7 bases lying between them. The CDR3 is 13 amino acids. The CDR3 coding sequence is TGTGCCAGCAGTACAGGGCCTAACTATGGCTACACCTTC. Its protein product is CASSTGPNYGYTF.

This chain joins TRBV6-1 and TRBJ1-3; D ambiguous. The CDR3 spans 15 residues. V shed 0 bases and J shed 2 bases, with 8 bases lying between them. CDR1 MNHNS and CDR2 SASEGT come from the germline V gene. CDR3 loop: CASSEASQAGNTIYF. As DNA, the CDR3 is TGTGCCAGCAGTGAAGCCTCGCAAGCTGGAAACACCATATATTTT.

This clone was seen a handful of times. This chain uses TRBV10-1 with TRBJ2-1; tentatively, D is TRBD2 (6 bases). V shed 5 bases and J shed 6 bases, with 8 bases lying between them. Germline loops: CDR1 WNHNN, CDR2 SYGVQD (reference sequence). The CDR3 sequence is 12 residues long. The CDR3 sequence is CASSWDSNEQFF. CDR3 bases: TGCGCCAGCAGTTGGGACTCCAATGAGCAGTTCTTC.

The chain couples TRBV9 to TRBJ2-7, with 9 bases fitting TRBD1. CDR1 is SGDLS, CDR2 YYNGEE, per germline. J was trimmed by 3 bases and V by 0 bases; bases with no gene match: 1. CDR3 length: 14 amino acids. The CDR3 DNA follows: TGTGCCAGCAGCGTAGTGGGACAGGGCTACGAGCAGTACTTC. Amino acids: CASSVVGQGYEQYF.

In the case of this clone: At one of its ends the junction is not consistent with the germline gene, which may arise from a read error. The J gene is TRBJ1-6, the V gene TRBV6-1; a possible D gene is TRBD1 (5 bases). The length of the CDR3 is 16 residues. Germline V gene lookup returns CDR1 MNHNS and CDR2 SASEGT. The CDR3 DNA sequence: TGTGCCATCAGTGAGTCGGGGCCCGGGGGGTATTCACCCCTCCACTTT. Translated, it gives CAISESGPGGYSPLHF.

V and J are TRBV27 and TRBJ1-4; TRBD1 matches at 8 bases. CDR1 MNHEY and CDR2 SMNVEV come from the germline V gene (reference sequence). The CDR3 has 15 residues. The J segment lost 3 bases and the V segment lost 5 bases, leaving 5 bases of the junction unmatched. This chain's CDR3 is CASSQGQGANEKLFF. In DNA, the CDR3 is TGTGCCAGCAGTCAAGGACAGGGTGCTAATGAAAAACTGTTTTTT.

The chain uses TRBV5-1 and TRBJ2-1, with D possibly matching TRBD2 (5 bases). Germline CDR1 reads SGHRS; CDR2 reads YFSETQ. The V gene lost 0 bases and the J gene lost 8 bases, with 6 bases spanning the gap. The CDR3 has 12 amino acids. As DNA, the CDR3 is TGCGCCAGCAGCTTGGGAGCGGATGAGCAGTTCTTC. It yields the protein CASSLGADEQFF.

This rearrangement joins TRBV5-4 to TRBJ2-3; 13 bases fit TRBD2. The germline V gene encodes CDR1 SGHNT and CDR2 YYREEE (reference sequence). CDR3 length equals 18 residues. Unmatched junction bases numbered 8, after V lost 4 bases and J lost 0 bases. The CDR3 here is CASSAGLAGTLSTDTQYF. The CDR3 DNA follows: TGTGCCAGCAGCGCGGGACTAGCGGGGACACTTAGCACAGATACGCAGTATTTT.

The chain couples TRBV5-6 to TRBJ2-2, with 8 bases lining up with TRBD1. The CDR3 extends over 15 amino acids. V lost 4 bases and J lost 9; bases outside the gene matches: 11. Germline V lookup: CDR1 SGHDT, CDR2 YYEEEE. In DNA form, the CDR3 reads TGTGCCAGCAGCCGAATGGACAGGGTCGCTCGGGAGCTGTTTTTT. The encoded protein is CASSRMDRVARELFF. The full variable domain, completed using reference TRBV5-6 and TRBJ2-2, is DAGVTQSPTHLIKTRGQQVTLRCSPKSGHDTVSWYQQALGQGPQFIFQYYEEEERQRGNFPDRFSGHQFPNYSSELNVNALLLGDSALYLCASSRMDRVARELFFGEGSRLTVL.

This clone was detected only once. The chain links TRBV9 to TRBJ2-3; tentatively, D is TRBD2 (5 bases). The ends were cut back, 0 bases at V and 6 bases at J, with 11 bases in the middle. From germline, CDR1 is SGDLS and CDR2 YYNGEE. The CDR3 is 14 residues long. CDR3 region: CASSVGTHEDTQYF. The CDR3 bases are TGTGCCAGCAGCGTAGGGACTCATGAGGATACGCAGTATTTT.